This T cell receptor (beta chain) appears in the sequencing data of a study of blood T cell repertoires in COVID-19. Study-wide context: Sites in the United States, Italy and Spain provided acute and convalescent COVID-19 samples.

Sequenced by immunoSEQ multiplex PCR; TCRdb stores in-frame clones only, minus some. The sample yields 250,000 to 300,000 clones, roughly 86% seen once. Germline V lookup: CDR1 MDHEN, CDR2 SYDVKM. Trimming removed 4 bases from V and 0 bases from J, with 17 bases in between. The CDR3 sequence is 17 residues long. Participants came from roughly 25 US areas, aged about 18 to 89 years. This chain connects TRBV28 to TRBJ2-3; D may be TRBD2 (6 bases). Sequencing input: PBMCs or T cells enriched from blood (not recorded which). The source of this sequence is a woman aged 55-70 years who had recovered from COVID-19. CDR3 sequence (DNA): TGTGCCAGCAGTTCCAGGAGGGGCGGGGTTAGCACAGATACGCAGTATTTT. It is translated as CASSSRRGGVSTDTQYF. Full variable domain (outside the CDR3, taken from reference TRBV28 and TRBJ2-3): DVKVTQSSRYLVKRTGEKVFLECVQDMDHENMFWYRQDPGLGLRLIYFSYDVKMKEKGDIPEGYSVSREKKERFSLILESASTNQTSMYLCASSSRRGGVSTDTQYFGPGTRLTVL.